This T cell receptor beta chain derives from a study of radiotherapy plus CTLA-4 blockade in lung cancer (dated by TCRdb to between 2017 and 2018). Regarding the research as a whole: Objective responses were observed in 18% of enrolled patients, and disease control was achieved in 30% to 40%.

The CDR1 and CDR2 encoded by the germline V gene (reference sequence) are MNHNY and SVGAGI. There are 14 amino acids in the CDR3, from cysteine to phenylalanine inclusive. CDR3 DNA only is kept here, 42 bases in frame from base 1. Trimming accounts for 2 bases at V and 12 bases at J, while the number of junction bases matched to no gene is 10. A single count supports this clone. The antigen it recognizes is unknown. Per-base qualities were not stored, and no clone one base away is much larger. The method behind the library was the immunoSEQ multiplex PCR assay. Held by TCRdb, this immuneACCESS table contains in-frame sequences only and omits some clones. Under half of the omission traces to an unresolved V gene where checked; the cause of the rest is unknown. The sample table lists more than 75,000 clones, around nine tenths of them with a count of one. The top ten constitute over 0.75% of the sample.

The study evaluated CTLA-4 blockade (ipilimumab) given together with focal radiation therapy in patients who had chemo-refractory metastatic non-small-cell lung cancer. What the research found in general, with its limitations: After treatment with radiotherapy and ipilimumab, TCR clones that originated in tumors expanded in peripheral blood. The strongest predictors of response, as reported, were early dynamic changes in blood T cell clones along with a rise in serum interferon-beta after radiation.

The chain uses TRBV6-6 and TRBJ2-1, with TRBD2 matching 7 junction bases. Here the sequenced sample was peripheral blood, taken from a patient treated with radiotherapy plus ipilimumab. This receptor was obtained from a human donor with non-small cell lung cancer who had stable disease on radiotherapy plus ipilimumab. This receptor has the CDR3 CASSYEAAGVRQFF. DNA sequence: TGTGCCAGCAGTTACGAGGCCGCGGGAGTCCGGCAGTTCTTC.